This is a list of T cell receptor beta chains from one sample in a study of cytomegalovirus exposure and HLA in healthy donors. Repertoires were generated with immunoSEQ multiplex PCR, while TCRdb's copy carries only in-frame clones and drops some. The sample lists more than 75,000 clones; around three quarters were seen once. Sequenced: PBMCs. The receptors come from a man under 40 in good health and CMV-seronegative. Both conserved end residues are part of each CDR3. The order of the fields is CDR3 protein, J gene, V gene.

CASGTGQTYEQYF | NA | TRBV5-1
CASSLATTGTTWETQYF | TRBJ2-5 | TRBV11-2
CASTRTGGFEQYF | TRBJ2-7 | TRBV10-2
CASSVGGGVGTGELFF | TRBJ2-2 | TRBV9
CASSLVLAETQYF | TRBJ2-5 | TRBV11-2
CASSQERVGTEAFF | TRBJ1-1 | TRBV7-8
CASRSEDGPNSPLHF | TRBJ1-6 | TRBV2
CAWRGGTGTASPLHF | TRBJ1-6 | TRBV30
CASSLPSGDTEAFF | TRBJ1-1 | TRBV4-1
CASSPGVSNQPQHF | TRBJ1-5 | TRBV7-2
CASSPQGTSEAFF | TRBJ1-1 | TRBV4-1
CASSRRVGLLNEKLFF | TRBJ1-4 | TRBV7-8
CASSLHPTGTDYGYTF | TRBJ1-2 | TRBV7-8
CASSPPLAGPDNEQFF | TRBJ2-1 | TRBV18
CASSQFTAGGHSYNEQFF | TRBJ2-1 | TRBV4-2
CASKAGHANTGELFF | TRBJ2-2 | TRBV2
CASSLGALEQETQYF | TRBJ2-5 | TRBV7-9
CASSFTSRGDAEAFF | TRBJ1-1 | TRBV5-1
CASSLTSGTEAFF | TRBJ1-1 | TRBV4-2
CASRPPELTGRNTIYF | TRBJ1-3 | TRBV7-9
CASSPGTGVNEQFF | TRBJ2-1 | TRBV19
CASSYGQLNTEAFF | TRBJ1-1 | TRBV11-2
CASSQAAGFYGYTF | TRBJ1-2 | TRBV4-1
CASSTHTGKYYGYTF | TRBJ1-2 | TRBV19
CASSSVQGGGTQYF | TRBJ2-5 | TRBV7-2
CASSQDWGLGEQYF | TRBJ2-7 | TRBV4-1
CASSLVYLAGLAYNEQFF | TRBJ2-1 | TRBV7-8
CASSAMEGFNQPQHF | TRBJ1-5 | TRBV10-2
CASSASGTGGAKTQYF | TRBJ2-5 | TRBV7-8
CASSLAGTDTQYF | TRBJ2-3 | TRBV5-1
CASSQGTGISYGYTF | TRBJ1-2 | TRBV4-3
CASSSGTEGSYEQYF | TRBJ2-7 | TRBV11-3
CASSLGTGMGRETQYF | TRBJ2-5 | TRBV7-2
CAISEGGQYTDTQYF | TRBJ2-3 | TRBV10-3
CASSQPGSIYGYTF | TRBJ1-2 | TRBV4-1
CASSSFSSYPF | TRBJ1-2 | TRBV7-2
CASSFIGQSSYNEQFF | TRBJ2-1 | TRBV27
CASRVDSNTEAFF | TRBJ1-1 | TRBV6-1
CASSLGQGTQYF | TRBJ2-5 | TRBV7-9
CAWSRAGGAYEQYF | TRBJ2-7 | TRBV30
CASRLAGLSSYNEQFF | TRBJ2-1 | TRBV27
CAWSDAIPGLGYTF | TRBJ1-2 | TRBV30
CATSRDLDRDRVIQETQYF | TRBJ2-5 | TRBV15